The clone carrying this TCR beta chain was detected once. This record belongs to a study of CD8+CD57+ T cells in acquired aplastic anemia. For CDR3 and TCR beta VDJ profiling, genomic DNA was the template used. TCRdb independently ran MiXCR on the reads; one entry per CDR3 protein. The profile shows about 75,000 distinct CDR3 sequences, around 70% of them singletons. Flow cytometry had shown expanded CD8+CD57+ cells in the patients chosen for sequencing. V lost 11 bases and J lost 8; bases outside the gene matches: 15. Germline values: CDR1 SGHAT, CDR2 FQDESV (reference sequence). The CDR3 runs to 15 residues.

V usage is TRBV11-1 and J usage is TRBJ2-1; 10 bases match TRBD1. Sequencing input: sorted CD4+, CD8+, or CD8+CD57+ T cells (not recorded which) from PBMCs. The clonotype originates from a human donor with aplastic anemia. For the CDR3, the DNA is TGTGCCGGCACCTCATCCGGACAGGGGGTCGATGAGCAGTTCTTC. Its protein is CAGTSSGQGVDEQFF.